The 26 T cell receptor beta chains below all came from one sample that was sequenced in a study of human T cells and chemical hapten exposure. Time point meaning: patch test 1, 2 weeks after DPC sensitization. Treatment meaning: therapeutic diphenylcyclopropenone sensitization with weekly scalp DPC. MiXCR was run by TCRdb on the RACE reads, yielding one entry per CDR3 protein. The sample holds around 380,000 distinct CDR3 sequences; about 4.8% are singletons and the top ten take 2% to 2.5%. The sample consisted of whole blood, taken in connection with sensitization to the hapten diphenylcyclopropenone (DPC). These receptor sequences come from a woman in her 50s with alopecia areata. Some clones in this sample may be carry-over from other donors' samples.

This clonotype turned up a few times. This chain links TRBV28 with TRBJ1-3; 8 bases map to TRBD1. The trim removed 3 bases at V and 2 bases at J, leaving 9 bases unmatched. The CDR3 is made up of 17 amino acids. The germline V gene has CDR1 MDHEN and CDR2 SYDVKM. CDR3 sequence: CASSFEAETGAGNTIYF. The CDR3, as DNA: TGTGCCAGCAGTTTCGAAGCCGAGACAGGGGCTGGAAACACCATATATTTT.

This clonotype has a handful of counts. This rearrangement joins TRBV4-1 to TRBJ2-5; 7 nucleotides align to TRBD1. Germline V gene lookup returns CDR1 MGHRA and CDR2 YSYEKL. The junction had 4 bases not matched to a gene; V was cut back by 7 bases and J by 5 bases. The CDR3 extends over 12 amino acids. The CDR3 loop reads CASKGRGETQYF. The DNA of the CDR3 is TGCGCCAGCAAAGGCAGGGGGGAGACCCAGTACTTC.

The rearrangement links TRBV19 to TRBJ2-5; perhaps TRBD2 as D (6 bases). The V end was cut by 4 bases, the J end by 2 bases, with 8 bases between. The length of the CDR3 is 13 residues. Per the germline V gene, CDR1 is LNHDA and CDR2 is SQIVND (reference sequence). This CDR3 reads CASSTGRQETQYF. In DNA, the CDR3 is TGTGCCAGTAGTACAGGGAGGCAAGAGACCCAGTACTTC.

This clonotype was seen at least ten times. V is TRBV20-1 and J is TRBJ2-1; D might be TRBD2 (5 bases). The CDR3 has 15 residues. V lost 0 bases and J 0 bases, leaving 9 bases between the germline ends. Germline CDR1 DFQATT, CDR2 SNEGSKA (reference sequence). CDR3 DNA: TGCAGTGCTAGAGATGGAGGAAGCTCCTACAATGAGCAGTTCTTC. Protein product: CSARDGGSSYNEQFF.

The CDR3 reads CASSLARDTDTQYF. In nucleotides, the CDR3 is TGTGCCAGCAGCTTAGCCCGGGACACAGATACGCAGTATTTT. J is TRBJ2-3 and V is TRBV7-9, with D possibly matching TRBD2 (5 bases). The germline gives CDR1 SEHNR, CDR2 FQNEAQ (reference sequence). The CDR3 is made up of 14 amino acids. Trimming removed 0 bases at V and 2 bases at J, with 6 bases between.

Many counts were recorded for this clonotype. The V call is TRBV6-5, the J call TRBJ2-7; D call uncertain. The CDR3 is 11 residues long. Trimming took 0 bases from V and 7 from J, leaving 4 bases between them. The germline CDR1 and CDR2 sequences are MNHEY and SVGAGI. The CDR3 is CASSYSGEQYF. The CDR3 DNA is TGTGCCAGCAGTTACTCGGGGGAGCAGTACTTC.

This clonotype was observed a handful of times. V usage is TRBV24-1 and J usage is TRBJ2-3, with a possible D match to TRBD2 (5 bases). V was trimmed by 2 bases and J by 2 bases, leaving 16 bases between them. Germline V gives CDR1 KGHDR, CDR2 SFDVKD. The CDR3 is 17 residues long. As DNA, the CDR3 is TGTGCCACCAGTGATTCGACGACCGGACTGGCCACAGATACGCAGTATTTT. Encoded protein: CATSDSTTGLATDTQYF.

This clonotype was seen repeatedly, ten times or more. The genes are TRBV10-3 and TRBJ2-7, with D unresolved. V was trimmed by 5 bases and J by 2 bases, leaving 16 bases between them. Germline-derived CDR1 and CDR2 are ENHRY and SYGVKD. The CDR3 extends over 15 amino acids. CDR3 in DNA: TGTGCCATCAGTTCCCCCCAAACTATGGCCTACGAGCAGTACTTC. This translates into CAISSPQTMAYEQYF.

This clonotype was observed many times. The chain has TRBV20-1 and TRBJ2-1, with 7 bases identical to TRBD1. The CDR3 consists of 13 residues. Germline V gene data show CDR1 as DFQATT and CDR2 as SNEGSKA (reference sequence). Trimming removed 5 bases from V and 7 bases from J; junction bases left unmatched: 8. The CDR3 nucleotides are TGCAGTGCTGTCGGGACAGACATTAATGAGCAGTTCTTC. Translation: CSAVGTDINEQFF.

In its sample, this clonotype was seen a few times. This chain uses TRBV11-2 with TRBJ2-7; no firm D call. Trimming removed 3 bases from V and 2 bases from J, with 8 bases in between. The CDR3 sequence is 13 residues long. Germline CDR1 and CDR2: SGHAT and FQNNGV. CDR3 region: CASSFAAAYEQYF. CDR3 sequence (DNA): TGTGCCAGCAGCTTTGCCGCGGCCTACGAGCAGTACTTC.

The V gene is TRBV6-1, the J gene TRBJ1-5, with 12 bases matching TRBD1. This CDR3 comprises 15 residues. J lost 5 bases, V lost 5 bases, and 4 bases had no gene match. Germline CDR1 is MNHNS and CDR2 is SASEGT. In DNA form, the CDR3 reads TGTGCCAGCAGTTATGGGACAGGGGGCGATCAGCCCCAGCATTTT. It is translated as CASSYGTGGDQPQHF.

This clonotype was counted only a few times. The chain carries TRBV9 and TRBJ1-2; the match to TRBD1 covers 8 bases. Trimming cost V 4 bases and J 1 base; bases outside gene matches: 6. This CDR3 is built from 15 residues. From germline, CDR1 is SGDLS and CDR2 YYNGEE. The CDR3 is CASSPQQGDNYGYTF. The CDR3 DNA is TGTGCCAGCAGCCCGCAACAGGGGGATAACTATGGCTACACCTTC.

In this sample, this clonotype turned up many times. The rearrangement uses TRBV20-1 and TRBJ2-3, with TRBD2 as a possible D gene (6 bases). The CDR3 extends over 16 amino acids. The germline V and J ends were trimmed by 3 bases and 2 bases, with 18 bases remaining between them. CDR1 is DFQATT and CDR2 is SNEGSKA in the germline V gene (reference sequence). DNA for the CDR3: TGCAGTGCTAGGGGTGGAGGGGAAGGGCCCACAGATACGCAGTATTTT. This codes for CSARGGGEGPTDTQYF.

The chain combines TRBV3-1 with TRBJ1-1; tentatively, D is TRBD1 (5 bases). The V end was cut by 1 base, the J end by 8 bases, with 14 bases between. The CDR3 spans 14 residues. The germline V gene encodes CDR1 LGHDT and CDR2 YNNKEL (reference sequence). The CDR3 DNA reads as TGTGCCAGCAGCCAAGTCGCTCGGCCAGGGGAAGCTTTCTTT. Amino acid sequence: CASSQVARPGEAFF. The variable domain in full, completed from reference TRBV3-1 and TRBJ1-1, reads DTAVSQTPKYLVTQMGNDKSIKCEQNLGHDTMYWYKQDSKKFLKIMFSYNNKELIINETVPNRFSPKSPDKAHLNLHINSLELGDSAVYFCASSQVARPGEAFFGQGTRLTVV.

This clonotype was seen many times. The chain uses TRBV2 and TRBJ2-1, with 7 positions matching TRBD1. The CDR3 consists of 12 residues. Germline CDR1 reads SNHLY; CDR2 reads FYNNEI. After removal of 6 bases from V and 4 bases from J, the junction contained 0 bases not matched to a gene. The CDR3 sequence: CASRGQYNEQFF. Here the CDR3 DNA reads TGTGCCAGCAGGGGACAGTACAATGAGCAGTTCTTC.

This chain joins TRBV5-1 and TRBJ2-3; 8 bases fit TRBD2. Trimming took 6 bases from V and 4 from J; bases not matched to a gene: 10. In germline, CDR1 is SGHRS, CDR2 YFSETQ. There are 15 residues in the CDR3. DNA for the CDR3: TGCGCCAGCACCACCCGGACTAGCAGCGCAGATACGCAGTATTTT. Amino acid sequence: CASTTRTSSADTQYF. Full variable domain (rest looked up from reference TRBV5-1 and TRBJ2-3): KAGVTQTPRYLIKTRGQQVTLSCSPISGHRSVSWYQQTPGQGLQFLFEYFSETQRNKGNFPGRFSGRQFSNSRSEMNVSTLELGDSALYLCASTTRTSSADTQYFGPGTRLTVL.

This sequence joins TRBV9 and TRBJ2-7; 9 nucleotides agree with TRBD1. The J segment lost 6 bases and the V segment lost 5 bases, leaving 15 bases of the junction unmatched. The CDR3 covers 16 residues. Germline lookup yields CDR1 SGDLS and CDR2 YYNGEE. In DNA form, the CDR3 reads TGTGCCAGCAGTCGAACATATTCCGGGGACAGGGTCGAGCAGTACTTC. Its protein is CASSRTYSGDRVEQYF.

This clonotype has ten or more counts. The CDR3 coding sequence is TGTGCCAGCAGCCCGACAGGGCGCAGGACCTCTGGGGCCAACGTCCTGACTTTC. As protein: CASSPTGRRTSGANVLTF. The V call is TRBV5-6, the J call TRBJ2-6, with 7 nucleotides matching TRBD1. CDR1 SGHDT and CDR2 YYEEEE come from the germline V gene. The ends lost 4 bases at V and 0 bases at J; junction bases unmatched: 10. The CDR3 length is 18 residues.

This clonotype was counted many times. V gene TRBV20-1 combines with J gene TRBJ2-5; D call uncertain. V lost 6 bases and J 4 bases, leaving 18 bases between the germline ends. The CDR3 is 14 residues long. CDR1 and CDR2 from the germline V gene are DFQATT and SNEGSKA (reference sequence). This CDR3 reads CSAKGTDSVETQYF. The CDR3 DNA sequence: TGCAGTGCAAAGGGAACCGACTCTGTAGAGACCCAGTACTTC.

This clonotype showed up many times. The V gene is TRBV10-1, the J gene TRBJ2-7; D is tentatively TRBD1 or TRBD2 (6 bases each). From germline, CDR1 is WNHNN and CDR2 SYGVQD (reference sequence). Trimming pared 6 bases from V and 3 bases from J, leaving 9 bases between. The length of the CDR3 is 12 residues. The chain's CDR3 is CASSGGLYEQYF. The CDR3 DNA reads TGCGCCAGCAGCGGGGGCCTCTACGAGCAGTACTTC.

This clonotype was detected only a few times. The CDR3 nucleotides read TGTGCCAGCTCAGGGCCCGGGGACCGAATGGAGCCCCAGCATTTT. This codes for CASSGPGDRMEPQHF. V and J are TRBV18 and TRBJ1-5; D is perhaps TRBD1 (5 bases). The germline V gene encodes CDR1 KGHSH and CDR2 LQKENI. The CDR3 sequence is 15 residues long. V shed 5 bases and J shed 8 bases, with 19 bases lying between them.

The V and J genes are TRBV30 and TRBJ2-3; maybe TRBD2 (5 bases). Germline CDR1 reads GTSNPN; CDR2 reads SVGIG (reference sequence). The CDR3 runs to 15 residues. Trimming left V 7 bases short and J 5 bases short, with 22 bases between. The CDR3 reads CAFLGIYLEEDTQYF. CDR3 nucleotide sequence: TGTGCCTTCCTTGGTATATATTTGGAGGAAGATACGCAGTATTTT.

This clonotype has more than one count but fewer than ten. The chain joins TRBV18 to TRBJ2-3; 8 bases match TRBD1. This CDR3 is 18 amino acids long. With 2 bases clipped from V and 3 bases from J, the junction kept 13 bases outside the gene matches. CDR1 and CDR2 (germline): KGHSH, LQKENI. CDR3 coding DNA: TGTGCCAGCTCACCATCACCCATTTCAGGGGGCAAGACAGATACGCAGTATTTT. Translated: CASSPSPISGGKTDTQYF.

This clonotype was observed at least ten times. In nucleotides, the CDR3 is TGCAGCGTTGTCACGGGACAGCTTTACAATGAGCAGTTCTTC. Translated, it gives CSVVTGQLYNEQFF. The V and J genes are TRBV29-1 and TRBJ2-1, with 7 positions matching TRBD1. V was clipped by 4 bases and J by 4 bases; unmatched bases: 7. The CDR3 runs 14 residues. Germline-derived CDR1 and CDR2 are SQVTM and ANQGSEA.

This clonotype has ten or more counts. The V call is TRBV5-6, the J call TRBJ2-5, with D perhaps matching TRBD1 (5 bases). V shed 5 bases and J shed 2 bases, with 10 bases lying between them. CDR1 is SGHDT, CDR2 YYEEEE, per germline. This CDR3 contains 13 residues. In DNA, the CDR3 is TGTGCCAGCAGAAACGACAGTCAAGAGACCCAGTACTTC. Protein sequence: CASRNDSQETQYF.

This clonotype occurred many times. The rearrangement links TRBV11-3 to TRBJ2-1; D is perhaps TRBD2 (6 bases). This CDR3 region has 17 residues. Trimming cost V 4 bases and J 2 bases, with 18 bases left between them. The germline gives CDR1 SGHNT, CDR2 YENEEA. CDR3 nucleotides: TGTGCCAGCAGCTCCACCCGGGGACTTTCTCCCTACAATGAGCAGTTCTTC. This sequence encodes CASSSTRGLSPYNEQFF.